Each of the 14 T cell receptor beta chains below was sequenced from the same sample in a study of T cell responses to AZD1222 COVID-19 vaccine. Profiling relied on immunoSEQ multiplex PCR, and the TCRdb table lists in-frame clones only, not all of them. The profile shows 98,000 or so clones, around 90% of them singletons. Sequenced here: peripheral blood, sampled on day 0 of AZD1222 vaccination. The receptors stem from an adult in good health.

The rearrangement links TRBV19 to TRBJ1-1; 10 bases fit TRBD1. The CDR3 is 15 amino acids. Per germline, CDR1 LNHDA and CDR2 SQIVND (reference sequence). The ends lost 8 bases at V and 5 bases at J; junction bases unmatched: 11. This CDR3 reads CASSDRGLSETEAFF. The CDR3 nucleotides read TGTGCCAGTTCTGACAGGGGGCTAAGTGAAACTGAAGCTTTCTTT.

The CDR3 here is CASSPPLGSPSSGNTIYF. In nucleotides, the CDR3 is TGTGCCAGCTCACCACCCCTCGGCAGCCCTTCCTCTGGAAACACCATATATTTT. The chain links TRBV18 to TRBJ1-3; D unresolved. The CDR3 consists of 18 residues. Trimming pared 0 bases from V and 0 bases from J, leaving 15 bases between. Germline assignment: CDR1 KGHSH and CDR2 LQKENI.

The rearrangement links TRBV5-6 to TRBJ2-3; 9 bases match TRBD1. The V segment lost 4 bases and the J segment 2 bases; nucleotides outside the gene matches: 2. Germline lookup yields CDR1 SGHDT and CDR2 YYEEEE. This CDR3 is 14 amino acids long. The DNA for the CDR3 is TGTGCCAGCAGCCACAGGGGGCCCACAGATACGCAGTATTTT. It codes for CASSHRGPTDTQYF.

The rearrangement links TRBV6-2 or TRBV6-3 to TRBJ1-5; D is possibly TRBD1 (6 bases). Germline V lookup: CDR1 MNHEY, CDR2 SVGEGT. Trimming took 5 bases from V and 6 from J, leaving 14 bases between them. CDR3 length: 14 residues. The CDR3 protein is CASSNSWGLQPQHF. CDR3 bases: TGTGCCAGCAGTAATTCTTGGGGGCTTCAGCCCCAGCATTTT.

This chain connects TRBV28 to TRBJ1-1; no definite D call. CDR1 is MDHEN and CDR2 is SYDVKM in the germline V gene. V dropped 2 bases and J dropped 5 bases, with 6 bases sitting between them. The CDR3 consists of 12 residues. The CDR3: CASSLEGTEAFF. The CDR3 DNA is TGTGCCAGCAGTTTAGAGGGAACTGAAGCTTTCTTT.

Remarks on this clone: Other DNA sequences within the sample encode an identical CDR3. The rearrangement uses TRBV12-3 or TRBV12-4 and TRBJ2-7, with 8 bases matching TRBD2. The ends lost 3 bases at V and 4 bases at J; junction bases unmatched: 2. The CDR3 has 13 residues. DNA for the CDR3: TGTGCCAGCAGTTTCCCTAGCGGGTACGAGCAGTACTTC. Translation gives CASSFPSGYEQYF.

The gene calls are TRBV27 and TRBJ2-7, with TRBD2 matching over 8 bases. Trimming cost V 3 bases and J 6 bases; bases outside gene matches: 4. Per germline, CDR1 MNHEY and CDR2 SMNVEV (reference sequence). This CDR3 comprises 13 residues. In DNA form, the CDR3 reads TGTGCCAGCAGTTTCGGACTAGCCGGCGAGCAGTACTTC. Amino acids: CASSFGLAGEQYF.

The rearrangement uses TRBV19 and TRBJ2-7; 8 positions agree with TRBD1. Trimming cost V 3 bases and J 1 base; bases outside gene matches: 5. This CDR3 is built from 15 residues. The germline V gene has CDR1 LNHDA and CDR2 SQIVND (reference sequence). The CDR3, as DNA: TGTGCCAGTAGTATTAATCGGGACAGGTCCTACGAGCAGTACTTC. Amino acids: CASSINRDRSYEQYF. Full variable domain (rest looked up from reference TRBV19 and TRBJ2-7): DGGITQSPKYLFRKEGQNVTLSCEQNLNHDAMYWYRQDPGQGLRLIYYSQIVNDFQKGDIAEGYSVSREKKESFPLTVTSAQKNPTAFYLCASSINRDRSYEQYFGPGTRLTVT.

V gene TRBV28 combines with J gene TRBJ1-6, with D maybe TRBD1 (5 bases). CDR1 and CDR2 (germline): MDHEN, SYDVKM. Between the trimmed V and J ends, which lost 11 bases and 2 bases, there was a span of 13 bases. The CDR3 consists of 14 residues. The chain's CDR3 is CAGGGVTYNSPLHF. The DNA of the CDR3 is TGTGCCGGTGGAGGGGTGACCTATAATTCACCCCTCCACTTT.

V and J are TRBV12-2 and TRBJ2-3; TRBD2 is the table's D call, not checked against the DNA. TRBV12-2 is a documented pseudogene. The CDR3 runs 20 residues. The DNA for the CDR3 is TGTGCAAGTCGCTTGTACGGGACTAGCGGGAGGGCCAGGTGCACAGATACGCAGTATTTT. Protein product: CASRLYGTSGRARCTDTQYF.

The chain joins TRBV6-2 or TRBV6-3 to TRBJ2-1; D gene ambiguous. Germline V lookup: CDR1 MNHEY, CDR2 SVGEGT. Trimming cost V 2 bases and J 5 bases, with 4 bases left between them. The CDR3 sequence is 12 residues long. The CDR3 loop reads CASSYLHNEQFF. In DNA, the CDR3 is TGTGCCAGCAGTTACCTACACAATGAGCAGTTCTTC.

V gene TRBV29-1 combines with J gene TRBJ1-2, with D uncertain. The V gene lost 4 bases and the J gene lost 6 bases, with 9 bases spanning the gap. CDR1 is SQVTM and CDR2 is ANQGSEA in the germline V gene. This CDR3 spans 11 amino acids. CDR3 coding DNA: TGCAGCGTTGGCCCTGTAGATGGCTACACCTTC. Translating it yields CSVGPVDGYTF.

In this sample, this clone turned up once. This chain joins TRBV5-1 and TRBJ2-3; TRBD2 matches 10 bases. This CDR3 has 17 amino acids. The V segment lost 1 base and the J segment 0 bases; nucleotides outside the gene matches: 5. Germline V gene lookup returns CDR1 SGHRS and CDR2 YFSETQ. CDR3 sequence (DNA): TGCGCCAGCAGCTTGTCTCTAGCGGGGGCTAGCACAGATACGCAGTATTTT. This codes for CASSLSLAGASTDTQYF.

The chain uses TRBV6-2 or TRBV6-3 and TRBJ2-7, with unresolved D. The CDR3 sequence is 11 residues long. Germline CDR1 reads MNHEY; CDR2 reads SVGEGT. Trimming left V 4 bases short and J 4 bases short, with 5 bases between. CDR3 protein: CASSSRYEQYF. CDR3 DNA sequence: TGTGCCAGCAGTTCTAGGTACGAGCAGTACTTC.